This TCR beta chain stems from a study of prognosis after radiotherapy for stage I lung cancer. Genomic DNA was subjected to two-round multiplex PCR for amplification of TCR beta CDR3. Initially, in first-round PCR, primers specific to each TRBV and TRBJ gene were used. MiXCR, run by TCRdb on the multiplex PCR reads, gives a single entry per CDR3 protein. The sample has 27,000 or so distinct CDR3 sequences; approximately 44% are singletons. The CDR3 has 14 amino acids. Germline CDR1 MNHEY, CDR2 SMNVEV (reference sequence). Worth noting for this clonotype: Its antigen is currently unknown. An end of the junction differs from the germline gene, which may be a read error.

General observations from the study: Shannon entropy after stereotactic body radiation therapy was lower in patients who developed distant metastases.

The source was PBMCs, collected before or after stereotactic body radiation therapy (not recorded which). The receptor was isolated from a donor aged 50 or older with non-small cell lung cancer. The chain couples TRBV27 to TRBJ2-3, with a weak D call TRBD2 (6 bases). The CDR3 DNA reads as TGTGCCAGCGGGACTTTACCACTCACAGATACGCATTATTTT. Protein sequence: CASGTLPLTDTHYF.